This T cell receptor beta chain was captured in a study of blood T cell repertoires in COVID-19. Sequencing was performed with immunoSEQ multiplex PCR; in TCRdb, only in-frame clones are kept and a portion is missing. The repertoire holds approximately 46,000 clones, with around 85% as singletons. The sequencing sample was made of peripheral blood. This receptor was identified in a human donor in a cohort sampled during active COVID-19.

The CDR3 protein is CASSLASGGSYEQYF. The CDR3 DNA sequence: TGTGCCAGCAGCTTAGCTAGCGGGGGCTCCTACGAGCAGTACTTC. The gene calls are TRBV7-2 and TRBJ2-7; 9 bases line up with TRBD2. There are 15 residues in the CDR3. CDR1 is SGHTA and CDR2 is FQGNSA in the germline V gene. Trimming removed 0 bases from V and 0 bases from J; junction bases left unmatched: 0. Full variable domain (outside the CDR3, taken from reference TRBV7-2 and TRBJ2-7): GAGVSQSPSNKVTEKGKDVELRCDPISGHTALYWYRQSLGQGLEFLIYFQGNSAPDKSGLPSDRFSAERTGGSVSTLTIQRTQQEDSAVYLCASSLASGGSYEQYFGPGTRLTVT.